The 15 T cell receptor beta chains given below trace back to one sample, sequenced in a study of CD8 T cells in ankylosing spondylitis. TCRdb analysed the 5' RACE reads with MiXCR anew, one entry per CDR3 protein. The sample lists some 700,000 distinct CDR3 sequences; under 20% were seen once. Antigens for these TCRs are unknown. Study-level findings and limits: What appeared characteristic of ankylosing spondylitis blood was a TCR beta motif of about eight highly homologous variants.

Sequenced sample: blood, either unsorted or a sorted T cell fraction (not recorded which). These receptors originate from a male donor with ankylosing spondylitis.

This clonotype was counted a few times. This rearrangement joins TRBV6-1 to TRBJ2-3; 8 bases match TRBD2. Germline trimming cut 4 bases from V and 5 bases from J; bases unmatched to any gene: 11. CDR1 and CDR2 (germline): MNHNS, SASEGT. This CDR3 comprises 16 residues. The CDR3 bases are TGTGCCAGCAGTGGGGGGTCTGCGGGGGGTCTAGATACGCAGTATTTT. Translation gives CASSGGSAGGLDTQYF.

This clonotype was observed a handful of times. This rearrangement joins TRBV20-1 to TRBJ2-2, with 8 bases identical to TRBD1. The CDR3 consists of 12 residues. Germline V gene lookup returns CDR1 DFQATT and CDR2 SNEGSKA (reference sequence). V lost 6 bases, J lost 6 bases, and 3 bases stayed unmatched. DNA for the CDR3: TGCAGTGCGTTACAGGGGGCCGGGGAGCTGTTTTTT. It yields the protein CSALQGAGELFF.

The sample holds a few counts of this clonotype. The V and J genes are TRBV5-1 and TRBJ2-3; TRBD2 aligns across 10 bases. Germline V gene lookup returns CDR1 SGHRS and CDR2 YFSETQ. This CDR3 has 15 residues. Trimming took 2 bases from V and 5 from J; bases not matched to a gene: 5. The CDR3 reads CASSFPSGSQDTQYF. CDR3 DNA sequence: TGCGCCAGCAGCTTCCCTAGCGGGAGCCAAGATACGCAGTATTTT.

This chain connects TRBV5-5 to TRBJ1-5; D is uncertain. The V and J ends lost 4 bases and 0 bases respectively, with 8 bases between them. Germline values: CDR1 SGHKS, CDR2 YYEKEE (reference sequence). The CDR3 covers 14 residues. In DNA, the CDR3 is TGTGCCAGCAGCCAGAGTTATAGCAATCAGCCCCAGCATTTT. Its protein product is CASSQSYSNQPQHF.

The J gene is TRBJ2-7, the V gene TRBV7-9; D possibly corresponds to TRBD2 (5 bases). Between the trimmed V and J ends, which lost 5 bases and 6 bases, there was a span of 17 bases. CDR1 and CDR2 (germline): SEHNR, FQNEAQ (reference sequence). The CDR3 consists of 14 residues. CDR3 sequence: CASSQAASRGEQYF. The CDR3 DNA reads TGTGCCAGCAGCCAAGCGGCCAGTCGAGGCGAGCAGTACTTC.

This clonotype was seen more than once but under ten times. The V gene is TRBV5-5, the J gene TRBJ2-7; D may be TRBD1 or TRBD2 (5 bases each). This CDR3 has 14 residues. Germline V gene lookup returns CDR1 SGHKS and CDR2 YYEKEE (reference sequence). Trimming removed 4 bases from V and 2 bases from J, with 13 bases in between. The CDR3, as DNA: TGTGCCAGCAGCACTAGTTGGGGCCCCTACGAGCAGTACTTC. Translation gives CASSTSWGPYEQYF.

V and J are TRBV5-1 and TRBJ2-7; 10 bases match TRBD2. Germline CDR1 and CDR2: SGHRS and YFSETQ. This CDR3 region has 16 residues. Unmatched junction bases numbered 11, after V lost 2 bases and J lost 6 bases. CDR3 region: CASSFERGGGLREQYF. The CDR3 bases are TGCGCCAGCAGCTTCGAGCGGGGGGGTGGTCTCCGCGAGCAGTACTTC.

This clonotype turned up a few times. This chain uses TRBV6-1 with TRBJ2-5; TRBD2 aligns across 8 bases. The CDR3 is made up of 16 amino acids. The germline CDR1 and CDR2 sequences are MNHNS and SASEGT. V lost 5 bases, J lost 5 bases, and 13 bases stayed unmatched. In nucleotides, the CDR3 is TGTGCCAGCAGTCAGGCGGGAGCGGGGGTGGGTGAGACCCAGTACTTC. It is translated as CASSQAGAGVGETQYF.

This clonotype was found a few times. The genes are TRBV29-1 and TRBJ2-1; 7 positions match TRBD1. V gave up 2 bases and J gave up 4 bases; unmatched junction bases: 8. The CDR3 runs 15 residues. Germline lookup yields CDR1 SQVTM and CDR2 ANQGSEA. The DNA of the CDR3 is TGCAGCGTTGAAACGGGACAGCACGAATACAATGAGCAGTTCTTC. It encodes CSVETGQHEYNEQFF.

The rearrangement uses TRBV7-8 and TRBJ2-7; 9 bases are shared with TRBD2. CDR3 size: 14 residues. Germline lookup yields CDR1 SGHVS and CDR2 FQNEAQ. The trim removed 6 bases at V and 0 bases at J, leaving 3 bases unmatched. CDR3 region: CASRYSGSSYEQYF. CDR3 DNA sequence: TGTGCCAGCAGGTATAGCGGGAGCTCCTACGAGCAGTACTTC.

This clonotype was recorded a few times. The genes are TRBV7-6 and TRBJ2-1, with D hard to call. Germline V gene lookup returns CDR1 SGHVS and CDR2 FNYEAQ. This CDR3 spans 12 amino acids. V was pared by 0 bases and J by 10 bases, with 7 bases between. The CDR3 nucleotides read TGTGCCAGCAGCTTAGCTGAGACCGAGCAGTTCTTC. This encodes CASSLAETEQFF.

The chain uses TRBV10-3 and TRBJ2-2; the match to TRBD1 covers 8 bases. CDR1 is ENHRY, CDR2 SYGVKD, per germline. The CDR3 has 15 residues. Unmatched junction bases numbered 5, after V lost 8 bases and J lost 0 bases. This chain's CDR3 is CAIPTTGANTGELFF. In nucleotides, the CDR3 is TGTGCCATCCCCACGACAGGGGCGAACACCGGGGAGCTGTTTTTT.

This clonotype was recorded a few times. The chain couples TRBV4-1 to TRBJ1-5; tentative D call: TRBD1 (5 bases). From germline, CDR1 is MGHRA and CDR2 YSYEKL. The ends were cut back, 3 bases at V and 4 bases at J, with 16 bases in the middle. The CDR3 runs to 16 residues. CDR3 in DNA: TGCGCCAGCAGCCACCGACACATAGGGGTTAATCAGCCCCAGCATTTT. This encodes CASSHRHIGVNQPQHF.

The CDR3 DNA reads TGTGCCAGCAGTGGGGACTCCGTCAGCAATGAGCAGTTCTTC. It codes for CASSGDSVSNEQFF. J is TRBJ2-1 and V is TRBV2; a possible D gene is TRBD2 (6 bases). This CDR3 has 14 amino acids. V gave up 4 bases and J gave up 6 bases, with 13 bases separating them. Germline assignment: CDR1 SNHLY and CDR2 FYNNEI.

The V gene is TRBV20-1, the J gene TRBJ1-6; D is unresolved. This CDR3 spans 16 amino acids. Germline V CDR1 and CDR2: DFQATT, SNEGSKA (reference sequence). V lost 0 bases and J lost 5, with 14 bases in between. The CDR3 here is CSARDIGGVDNSPLHF. The CDR3 coding sequence is TGCAGTGCTAGAGACATCGGTGGGGTCGATAATTCACCCCTCCACTTT.